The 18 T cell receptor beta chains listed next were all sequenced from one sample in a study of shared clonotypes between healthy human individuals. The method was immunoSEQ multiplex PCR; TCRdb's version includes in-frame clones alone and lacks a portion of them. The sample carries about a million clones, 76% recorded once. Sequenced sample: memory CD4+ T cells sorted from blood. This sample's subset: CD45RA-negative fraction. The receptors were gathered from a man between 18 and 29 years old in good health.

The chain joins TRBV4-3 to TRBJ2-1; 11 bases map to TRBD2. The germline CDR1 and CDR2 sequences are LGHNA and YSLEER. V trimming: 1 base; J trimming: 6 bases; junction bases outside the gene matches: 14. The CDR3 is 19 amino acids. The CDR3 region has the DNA TGCGCCAGCAGCCAAGGGCAGGGCGGGCTAGCGGGAGGACCCAATGAGCAGTTCTTC. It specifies CASSQGQGGLAGGPNEQFF.

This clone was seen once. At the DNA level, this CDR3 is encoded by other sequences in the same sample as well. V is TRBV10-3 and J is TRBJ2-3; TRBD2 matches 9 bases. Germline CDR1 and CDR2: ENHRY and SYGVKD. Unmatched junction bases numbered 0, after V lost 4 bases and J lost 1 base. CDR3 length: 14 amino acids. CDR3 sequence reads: CAISGGGGTDTQYF. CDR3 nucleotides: TGTGCCATCAGTGGCGGGGGGGGCACAGATACGCAGTATTTT.

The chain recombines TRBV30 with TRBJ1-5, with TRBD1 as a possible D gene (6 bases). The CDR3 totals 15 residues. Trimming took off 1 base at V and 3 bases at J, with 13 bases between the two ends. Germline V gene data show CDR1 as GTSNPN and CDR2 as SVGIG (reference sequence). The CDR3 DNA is TGTGCCTGGAGTGATTCAAGGACAGTCAATCAGCCCCAGCATTTT. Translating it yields CAWSDSRTVNQPQHF.

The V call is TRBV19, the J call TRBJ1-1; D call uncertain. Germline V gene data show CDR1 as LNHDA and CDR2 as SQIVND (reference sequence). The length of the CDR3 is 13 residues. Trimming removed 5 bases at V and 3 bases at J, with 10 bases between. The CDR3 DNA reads TGTGCCAGTAGTTTCCTCGGTGACACTGAAGCTTTCTTT. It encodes CASSFLGDTEAFF.

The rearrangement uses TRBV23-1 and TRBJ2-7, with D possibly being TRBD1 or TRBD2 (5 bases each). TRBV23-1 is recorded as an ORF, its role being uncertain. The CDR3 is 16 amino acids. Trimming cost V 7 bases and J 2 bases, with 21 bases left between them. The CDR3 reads CASTTNYRDGTYEQYF. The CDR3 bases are TGCGCCAGCACCACAAACTACCGGGACGGGACCTACGAGCAGTACTTC.

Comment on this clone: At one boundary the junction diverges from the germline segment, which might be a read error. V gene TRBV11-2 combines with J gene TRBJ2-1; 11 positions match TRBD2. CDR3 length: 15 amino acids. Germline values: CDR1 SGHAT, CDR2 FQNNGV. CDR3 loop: CASTGLADSYNEQFF. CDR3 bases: TGTGCAAGCACGGGACTAGCGGATTCCTACAATGAGCAGTTCTTC.

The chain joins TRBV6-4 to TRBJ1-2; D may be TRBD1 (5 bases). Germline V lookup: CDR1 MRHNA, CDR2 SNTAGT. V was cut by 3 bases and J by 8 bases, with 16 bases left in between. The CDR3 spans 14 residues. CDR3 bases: TGTGCCAGCAGTGAAGGGAGACAGACGGGCGGCTACACCTTC. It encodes CASSEGRQTGGYTF.

CDR3 coding DNA: TGCGCCAGCAGTGACCCGGACAGGACTCTGAACACTGAAGCTTTCTTT. Protein: CASSDPDRTLNTEAFF. This chain links TRBV10-2 with TRBJ1-1; 7 nucleotides align to TRBD1. CDR1 and CDR2 (germline): WSHSY, SAAADI. After removal of 3 bases from V and 0 bases from J, the junction contained 7 bases not matched to a gene. The CDR3 extends over 16 amino acids.

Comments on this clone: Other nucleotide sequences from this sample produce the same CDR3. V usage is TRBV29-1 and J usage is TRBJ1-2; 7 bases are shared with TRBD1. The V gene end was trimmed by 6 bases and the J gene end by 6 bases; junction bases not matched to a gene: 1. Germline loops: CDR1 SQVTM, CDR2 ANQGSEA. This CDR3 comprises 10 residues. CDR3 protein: CSVDRDGYTF. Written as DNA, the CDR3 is TGCAGCGTCGACAGGGATGGCTACACCTTC.

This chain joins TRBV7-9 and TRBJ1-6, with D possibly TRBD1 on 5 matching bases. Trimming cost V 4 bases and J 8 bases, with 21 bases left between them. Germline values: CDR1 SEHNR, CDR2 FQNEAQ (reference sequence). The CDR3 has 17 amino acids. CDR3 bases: TGTGCCAGCAGCTCTCTCACTGGACACGAGATTCATTCACCCCTCCACTTT. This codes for CASSSLTGHEIHSPLHF.

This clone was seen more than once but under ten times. The CDR3 DNA follows: TGTGCCAGCAGCTTATCTGGGCGGAAAATGAACACTGAAGCTTTCTTT. This sequence encodes CASSLSGRKMNTEAFF. The rearrangement joins TRBV7-9 to TRBJ1-1; no definite D call. V lost 2 bases and J 0 bases, leaving 13 bases between the germline ends. The CDR3 is 16 amino acids. Germline CDR1 reads SEHNR; CDR2 reads FQNEAQ (reference sequence).

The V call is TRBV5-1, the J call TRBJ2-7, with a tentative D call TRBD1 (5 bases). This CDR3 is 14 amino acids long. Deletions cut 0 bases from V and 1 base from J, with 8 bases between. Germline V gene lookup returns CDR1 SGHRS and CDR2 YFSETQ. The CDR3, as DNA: TGCGCCAGCAGCTTGGTCAGGGCGTCCTACGAGCAGTACTTC. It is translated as CASSLVRASYEQYF.

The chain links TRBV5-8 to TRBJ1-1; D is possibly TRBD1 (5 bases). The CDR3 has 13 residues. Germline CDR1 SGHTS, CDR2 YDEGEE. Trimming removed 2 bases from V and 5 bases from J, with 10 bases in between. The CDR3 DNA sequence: TGTGCCAGCAGCTTCATCTGGGGGACTGAAGCTTTCTTT. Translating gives CASSFIWGTEAFF.

This CDR3 reads CASSGYSIWGDEQFF. The CDR3 nucleotides are TGTGCCAGCAGTGGATACAGTATCTGGGGCGATGAGCAGTTCTTC. This chain uses TRBV27 with TRBJ2-1, with TRBD1 as a possible D gene (5 bases). V shed 5 bases and J shed 8 bases, with 19 bases lying between them. CDR3 length equals 15 residues. CDR1 MNHEY and CDR2 SMNVEV come from the germline V gene (reference sequence).

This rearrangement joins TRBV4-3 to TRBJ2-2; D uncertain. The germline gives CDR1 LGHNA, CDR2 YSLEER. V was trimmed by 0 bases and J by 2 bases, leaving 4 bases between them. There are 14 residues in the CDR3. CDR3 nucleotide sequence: TGCGCCAGCAGCCAAGATGGCAACACCGGGGAGCTGTTTTTT. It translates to CASSQDGNTGELFF.

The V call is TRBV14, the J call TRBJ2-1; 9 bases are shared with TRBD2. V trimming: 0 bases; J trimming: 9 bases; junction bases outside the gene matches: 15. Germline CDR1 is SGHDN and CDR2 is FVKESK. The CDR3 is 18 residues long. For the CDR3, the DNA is TGTGCCAGCAGCCAAGATTCTTTATTAGCGGGAGTTGATCGTGAGCAGTTCTTC. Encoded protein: CASSQDSLLAGVDREQFF.

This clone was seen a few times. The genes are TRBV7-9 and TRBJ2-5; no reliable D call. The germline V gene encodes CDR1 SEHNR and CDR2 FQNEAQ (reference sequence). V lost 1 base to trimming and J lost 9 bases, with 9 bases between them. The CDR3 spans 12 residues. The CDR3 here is CASSLELVSQYF. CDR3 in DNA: TGTGCCAGCAGCTTAGAGTTGGTCTCCCAGTACTTC.

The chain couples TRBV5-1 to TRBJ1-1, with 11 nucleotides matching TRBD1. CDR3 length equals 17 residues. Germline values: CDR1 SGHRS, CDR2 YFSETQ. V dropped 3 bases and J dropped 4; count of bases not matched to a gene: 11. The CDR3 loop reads CASSSRTGGAGRTEAFF. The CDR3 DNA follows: TGCGCCAGCAGCTCCCGGACAGGGGGCGCCGGCCGCACTGAAGCTTTCTTT.